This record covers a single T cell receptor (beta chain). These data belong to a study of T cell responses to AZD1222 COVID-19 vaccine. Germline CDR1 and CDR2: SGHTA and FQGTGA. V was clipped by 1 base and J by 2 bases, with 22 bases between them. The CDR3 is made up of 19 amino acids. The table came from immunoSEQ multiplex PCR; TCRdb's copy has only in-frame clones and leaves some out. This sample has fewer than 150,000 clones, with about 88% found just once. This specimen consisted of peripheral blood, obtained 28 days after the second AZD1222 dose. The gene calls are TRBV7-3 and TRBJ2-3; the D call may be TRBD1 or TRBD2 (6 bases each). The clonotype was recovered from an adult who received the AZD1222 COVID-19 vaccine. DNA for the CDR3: TGTGCCAGCAGCTTAAAGGCCCCATGGGGGGCGGGATACACAGATACGCAGTATTTT. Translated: CASSLKAPWGAGYTDTQYF.